The 18 T cell receptor beta chains listed next were all sequenced from one sample in a study of T cell repertoires in cytomegalovirus infection. Each CDR3 protein is one row after TCRdb ran MiXCR on the reads. The sample shows fewer than 200,000 distinct CDR3 sequences, around 15% of them seen only once. The sample comprised PBMCs. The receptors were sampled from a human donor in good health (CMV status not recorded). Some clones in this sample may be carry-over from other donors' samples.

In its sample, this clonotype was seen many times. V gene TRBV20-1 combines with J gene TRBJ2-1, with D possibly being TRBD1 (5 bases). Germline V CDR1 and CDR2: DFQATT, SNEGSKA (reference sequence). V was shortened by 3 bases and J by 5 bases, with 14 bases between the two germline ends. The CDR3 is 14 amino acids. CDR3 DNA: TGCAGTGCTAGTGTGCAGGGCGACCACAATGAGCAGTTCTTC. Translating gives CSASVQGDHNEQFF.

This clonotype was observed a few times. The chain couples TRBV29-1 to TRBJ2-5; D remains unclear. The CDR3 covers 10 residues. The germline V gene encodes CDR1 SQVTM and CDR2 ANQGSEA. V gave up 1 base and J gave up 4 bases, with 1 base separating them. The CDR3 DNA follows: TGCAGCGTTGAAGGAGAGACCCAGTACTTC. Translated: CSVEGETQYF.

This clonotype was seen a few times. The rearrangement joins TRBV12-3 or TRBV12-4 to TRBJ1-5, with 7 bases fitting TRBD1. This CDR3 has 14 amino acids. The ends lost 6 bases at V and 7 bases at J; junction bases unmatched: 9. The CDR3 DNA reads TGTGCCAGCAGCTACGACAGGGCGAGGCAGCCCCAGCATTTT. Its protein is CASSYDRARQPQHF.

The J gene is TRBJ1-2, the V gene TRBV9; D remains ambiguous. Germline V gene data show CDR1 as SGDLS and CDR2 as YYNGEE. This CDR3 is 12 amino acids long. V was shortened by 1 base and J by 2 bases, with 3 bases between the two germline ends. CDR3 sequence: CASSVHNYGYTF. CDR3 bases: TGTGCCAGCAGCGTACACAACTATGGCTACACCTTC.

The table lists this clonotype with many counts. The chain combines TRBV7-2 with TRBJ2-1, with 13 positions matching TRBD2. Per germline, CDR1 SGHTA and CDR2 FQGNSA. This CDR3 comprises 16 residues. V trimming: 5 bases; J trimming: 8 bases; junction bases outside the gene matches: 9. The CDR3 protein is CASSPPGLAGVHEQFF. CDR3 nucleotides: TGTGCCAGCAGCCCTCCCGGACTAGCGGGAGTGCATGAGCAGTTCTTC. The complete variable domain, with remaining parts taken from reference TRBV7-2 and TRBJ2-1, reads GAGVSQSPSNKVTEKGKDVELRCDPISGHTALYWYRQSLGQGLEFLIYFQGNSAPDKSGLPSDRFSAERTGGSVSTLTIQRTQQEDSAVYLCASSPPGLAGVHEQFFGPGTRLTVL.

The V call is TRBV6-2 or TRBV6-3, the J call TRBJ1-2; D remains ambiguous. The CDR3 sequence is 12 residues long. Per germline, CDR1 MNHEY and CDR2 SVGEGT. Trimming removed 7 bases at V and 0 bases at J, with 6 bases between. CDR3 in DNA: TGTGCCAGCAAGAACCCTAACTATGGCTACACCTTC. Its protein is CASKNPNYGYTF.

This clonotype was detected a few times. The chain employs TRBV20-1 and TRBJ1-5; TRBD1 agrees at 8 bases. Trimming cost V 1 base and J 4 bases; bases outside gene matches: 6. Germline V gives CDR1 DFQATT, CDR2 SNEGSKA (reference sequence). The CDR3 extends over 15 amino acids. For the CDR3, the DNA is TGCAGTGCTAGAGGAACAGGGGGGTCGAATCAGCCCCAGCATTTT. Encoded protein: CSARGTGGSNQPQHF.

This clonotype has a handful of counts. The chain combines TRBV5-4 with TRBJ2-3, with TRBD2 matching 7 bases. The CDR3 consists of 18 residues. The V segment lost 1 base and the J segment 3 bases; nucleotides outside the gene matches: 14. Per the germline V gene, CDR1 is SGHNT and CDR2 is YYREEE (reference sequence). The CDR3 region is CASSLMGLAVRGTDTQYF. In DNA, the CDR3 is TGTGCCAGCAGCTTGATGGGGCTAGCGGTCCGTGGGACAGATACGCAGTATTTT.

Ten or more counts support this clonotype. The chain joins TRBV7-2 to TRBJ2-7; D uncertain. CDR1 SGHTA and CDR2 FQGNSA come from the germline V gene. Trimming took off 0 bases at V and 2 bases at J, with 8 bases between the two ends. The CDR3 has 14 amino acids. The DNA for the CDR3 is TGTGCCAGCAGCTTAGCGGCAGATCCCTACGAGCAGTACTTC. Translation: CASSLAADPYEQYF.

This clonotype was seen at least ten times. The chain joins TRBV7-2 to TRBJ2-1, with D uncertain. Germline values: CDR1 SGHTA, CDR2 FQGNSA. The CDR3 spans 15 residues. The V gene lost 3 bases and the J gene lost 4 bases, with 13 bases spanning the gap. CDR3 DNA sequence: TGTGCCAGCAGCTTGAGCCCCCAATATTACAATGAGCAGTTCTTC. Translation gives CASSLSPQYYNEQFF.

This sequence joins TRBV20-1 and TRBJ1-1, with TRBD1 identical over 7 bases. The ends lost 6 bases at V and 6 bases at J; junction bases unmatched: 7. The CDR3 is 12 amino acids. The germline gives CDR1 DFQATT, CDR2 SNEGSKA (reference sequence). CDR3 loop: CSAPNRGAEAFF. In DNA form, the CDR3 reads TGCAGTGCCCCCAACAGGGGCGCTGAAGCTTTCTTT.

This clonotype was picked up many times. J is TRBJ2-7 and V is TRBV4-3; TRBD2 aligns across 11 bases. The CDR3 has 15 residues. With V trimmed by 3 bases and J by 5 bases, 6 bases remained unmatched. Germline V gene lookup returns CDR1 LGHNA and CDR2 YSLEER. CDR3 DNA: TGCGCCAGCAGCCACGCTAGCGGGAGGTGGAACGAGCAGTACTTC. This sequence encodes CASSHASGRWNEQYF.

Points on this clonotype: A much larger clone differs from this one at a single base, so this may be a read error. The chain carries TRBV7-6 and TRBJ2-5; a weak D match, TRBD2 (6 bases). The CDR3 runs to 15 residues. Germline V gene sequence: CDR1 SGHVS, CDR2 FNYEAQ. The CDR3, as DNA: TGTGCCAGCAGCCTAGCGACAGAGGCAGGGGAGACCCAGTACTTC. Translation: CASSLATEAGETQYF.

DNA of the CDR3: TGCAGCGTTGGCGGGAGGGCTGGGGCCGGGGAGCTGTTTTTT. Translation: CSVGGRAGAGELFF. This chain links TRBV29-1 with TRBJ2-2; TRBD2 matches at 9 bases. This CDR3 is built from 14 residues. Germline loops: CDR1 SQVTM, CDR2 ANQGSEA. Germline trimming cut 4 bases from V and 6 bases from J; bases unmatched to any gene: 6.

This clonotype was found a few times. The genes are TRBV10-3 and TRBJ2-1; the match to TRBD2 covers 9 bases. V lost 0 bases, J lost 2 bases, and 5 bases stayed unmatched. There are 17 residues in the CDR3. From germline, CDR1 is ENHRY and CDR2 SYGVKD. CDR3 in DNA: TGTGCCATCAGTGAGTCTCAGGGCGGGGGGGCCTACAATGAGCAGTTCTTC. Translated, it gives CAISESQGGGAYNEQFF.

There are many counts of this clonotype. CDR3 residues: CASRTGSPGNTIYF. The CDR3 DNA reads TGTGCCAGCAGGACAGGGAGCCCTGGAAACACCATATATTTT. The gene calls are TRBV7-2 and TRBJ1-3; TRBD1 agrees at 7 bases. CDR3 length: 14 amino acids. The V gene's germline CDR1 is SGHTA and CDR2 FQGNSA. After removal of 6 bases from V and 2 bases from J, the junction contained 4 bases not matched to a gene.

This clonotype was recorded a few times. The gene calls are TRBV10-3 and TRBJ1-5, with a tentative D call TRBD1 (5 bases). This CDR3 contains 18 residues. Per germline, CDR1 ENHRY and CDR2 SYGVKD. V was trimmed by 0 bases and J by 9 bases, leaving 24 bases between them. As DNA, the CDR3 is TGTGCCATCAGTGAGTCGAAATTCTCGGGGCCCTCGCAGCGGCCCCAGCATTTT. It encodes CAISESKFSGPSQRPQHF.

On this clonotype: A read error is likely, as this CDR3 ends without the conserved phenylalanine or tryptophan. The J gene is TRBJ2-7, the V gene TRBV15; D not certain. Looked up from germline, CDR1 is LNHNV and CDR2 is YYDKDF (reference sequence). This CDR3 has 13 residues. The CDR3 is CATSRRGSHEQYL. CDR3 nucleotides: TGTGCCACCAGCAGGAGAGGCTCCCACGAGCAGTACTTA.